Reported below is one T cell receptor (beta chain). Its cognate antigen is unknown. Profiled with immunoSEQ multiplex PCR; TCRdb holds only in-frame clones, not every one. The repertoire holds about 15,000 clones, with approximately 92% as singletons. These data come from a study of monozygotic twins with cystic fibrosis. Overall study results and limits: J usage was most co-twin-similar in 8 of 16 pairs, V in 13. Monozygotic CF twin pairs shared significantly more nucleotide-identical clonotypes than unrelated CF individuals did.

Looked up from germline, CDR1 is MNHEY and CDR2 is SVGAGI. The CDR3 length is 16 residues. V gave up 3 bases and J gave up 7 bases; unmatched junction bases: 7. The chain combines TRBV6-5 with TRBJ2-1; 12 positions match TRBD2. What was sequenced was blood. This TCR came from a girl aged 2 to 9 with cystic fibrosis. In DNA, the CDR3 is TGTGCCAGCAGTTATGGGGTCGGGACTAGCGGGAATGAGCAGTTCTTC. Translated, it gives CASSYGVGTSGNEQFF.